Following are 5 T cell receptor beta chains from one sample sequenced in a study of T cell responses to AZD1222 COVID-19 vaccine. Repertoires were generated with immunoSEQ multiplex PCR, while TCRdb's copy carries only in-frame clones and drops some. The sample lists roughly 140,000 clones, approximately 89% occurring once. Here the sequenced sample was peripheral blood, taken on day 0 of MenACWY control vaccination. These receptors came from an adult in good health.

The V call is TRBV2, the J call TRBJ1-2, with D tentatively TRBD1 (6 bases). Between the trimmed V and J ends, which lost 7 bases and 2 bases, there was a span of 11 bases. Germline V gives CDR1 SNHLY, CDR2 FYNNEI. The CDR3 spans 13 residues. DNA for the CDR3: TGTGCCAGCAACACGGACAGCAACTATGGCTACACCTTC. This codes for CASNTDSNYGYTF. Drawing the rest from reference TRBV2 and TRBJ1-2, the complete variable domain is EPEVTQTPSHQVTQMGQEVILRCVPISNHLYFYWYRQILGQKVEFLVSFYNNEISEKSEIFDDQFSVERPDGSNFTLKIRSTKLEDSAMYFCASNTDSNYGYTFGSGTRLTVV.

This clone was counted a single time. CDR3 amino acids: CASISQLVTNEKLFF. CDR3 bases: TGTGCCAGCATAAGTCAACTCGTAACTAATGAAAAACTGTTTTTT. The V call is TRBV2, the J call TRBJ1-4; no clear D. The CDR3 has 15 amino acids. CDR1 and CDR2 from the germline V gene are SNHLY and FYNNEI. Trimming shortened V by 7 bases and J by 1 base, and 13 bases separated the two germline ends.

The chain has TRBV7-2 and TRBJ2-3, with D hard to call. The length of the CDR3 is 16 residues. Germline V gene sequence: CDR1 SGHTA, CDR2 FQGNSA. The V end lost 5 bases, the J end lost 5 bases, and 20 bases lay between the germline ends. CDR3 sequence: CASSLNTAVRKDTQYF. The CDR3, as DNA: TGTGCCAGCAGCCTTAACACGGCAGTGAGAAAAGATACGCAGTATTTT. The variable domain in full, with the rest retrieved from reference TRBV7-2 and TRBJ2-3, is GAGVSQSPSNKVTEKGKDVELRCDPISGHTALYWYRQSLGQGLEFLIYFQGNSAPDKSGLPSDRFSAERTGGSVSTLTIQRTQQEDSAVYLCASSLNTAVRKDTQYFGPGTRLTVL.

The DNA of the CDR3 is TGTGCCAGCAGCTTGGAGAGGGCTAGCGGGGTGGGGACAGATACGCAGTATTTT. Translating it yields CASSLERASGVGTDTQYF. The chain uses TRBV5-4 and TRBJ2-3; 9 positions match TRBD2. Germline V gives CDR1 SGHNT, CDR2 YYREEE (reference sequence). The CDR3 loop spans 18 amino acids. The ends lost 0 bases at V and 3 bases at J; junction bases unmatched: 11.

V gene TRBV5-1 combines with J gene TRBJ1-2, with D possibly TRBD1 on 5 matching bases. The germline gives CDR1 SGHRS, CDR2 YFSETQ. Trimming cost V 4 bases and J 0 bases, with 13 bases left between them. The CDR3 is made up of 15 amino acids. Here the CDR3 reads CASSRGTVPNYGYTF. For the CDR3, the DNA is TGCGCCAGCAGCCGGGGGACGGTTCCTAACTATGGCTACACCTTC.